Listed below are T cell receptor beta chains from one sample, sequenced in a study of T cell repertoires in cytomegalovirus infection. TCRdb passed the reads through MiXCR, listing each CDR3 protein once. Among 80,000 or so distinct CDR3 sequences listed, more than 20% were seen once. These receptors' targets are unknown. Source: CD8+ T cells from cultured PBMCs, taken from culture after CMV antigen stimulation. The receptors originated from a human donor in good health (CMV status not recorded). Some clones in this sample may be carry-over from other donors' samples. CDR3s leave out the opening cysteine and the closing phenylalanine or tryptophan.

v_gene,CDR3aa
TRBV19,ASSIDHGTGGTGELF
TRBV9,ASSGTGTDTQY
TRBV30,AWSLDRNYNEQF
TRBV6-6,ASSSLWRGQDYEQY
TRBV7-2,ASSLGGAAGGNQPQH
TRBV7-6,ASSPNTGIYYEQY
TRBV27,ASSPIAGISYEQY
TRBV20-1,SARDPTSSYNEQF
TRBV7-3,ASSRTSGGTDTQY
TRBV20-1,SGETVNTEAF
TRBV6-2/TRBV6-3,ASSYEGPTGVY
TRBV4-3,ASSQSSGGDEQF
TRBV7-9,ASRLDSSAQY
TRBV2,ASSEGQARETQY
TRBV7-3,ASSPSGGSIQY
TRBV6-2/TRBV6-3,ASSRGSNTGELF
TRBV12-3/TRBV12-4,ASSSGVTGANVLT
TRBV28,ASRREGLIYEQY
TRBV10-3,AISESASGSSYNEQF
TRBV6-1,ASSEASGQFLNEKLF
TRBV6-6,ASSYSGGELF
TRBV7-2,ASTDPGQTEAF
TRBV20-1,SAVGGFLVTDTQY
TRBV7-9,ASSSKTGTQETQY
TRBV7-2,ASSPGTPLLH
TRBV2,ASSEVAASISGYT
TRBV12-3/TRBV12-4,ASSLSGGPSSAYGYT
TRBV19,ASSASNTGELF
TRBV27,ASSSHYEQY
TRBV7-9,ASSPTGSSPLH
TRBV9,ASSVASGGRPGELF
TRBV9,ASSVGPAGTGAQETQY
TRBV9,ASSGQQFTDTQY
TRBV6-5,ASSYTGQFGETQY
TRBV4-3,ASSQEGKGFNSPLH
TRBV20-1,SARDPASGNTEAF